These 18 T cell receptor beta chains share one sample of origin, sequenced in a study of T cells in localized non-small cell lung cancer. Repertoires were generated with immunoSEQ multiplex PCR, while TCRdb's copy carries only in-frame clones and drops some. The repertoire holds around 30,000 clones, with roughly nine tenths as singletons. The sequenced sample was PBMCs, obtained before any cancer treatment. These receptors originate from a man aged 35 to 69 with stage II lung adenocarcinoma.

This chain joins TRBV6-1 and TRBJ1-2; D is ambiguous. This CDR3 has 12 residues. V dropped 6 bases and J dropped 7 bases, with 12 bases sitting between them. Germline V gene sequence: CDR1 MNHNS, CDR2 SASEGT. CDR3 bases: TGTGCCAGCAGGAAAATCGGGGTTGGCTACACCTTC. As protein: CASRKIGVGYTF.

DNA of the CDR3: TGTGCCAGCAGCCCCACCCCCAGGAGCAGACTAGGTCAAATAGAGGGCGAGCAGTACTTC. Protein product: CASSPTPRSRLGQIEGEQYF. This chain joins TRBV27 and TRBJ2-7, with D possibly matching TRBD2 (6 bases). The CDR3 consists of 20 residues. Per the germline V gene, CDR1 is MNHEY and CDR2 is SMNVEV (reference sequence). Trimming removed 6 bases from V and 6 bases from J, with 36 bases in between.

The V call is TRBV5-1, the J call TRBJ2-7; D is possibly TRBD2 (6 bases). This CDR3 is 13 amino acids long. Germline V gives CDR1 SGHRS, CDR2 YFSETQ. The CDR3 loop reads CADELAEYCEQYF. CDR3 bases: TGCGCAGACGAACTAGCCGAGTACTGCGAGCAGTACTTC.

V usage is TRBV6-5 and J usage is TRBJ1-2; a possible D gene is TRBD1 (5 bases). The germline V gene has CDR1 MNHEY and CDR2 SVGAGI. CDR3 length: 16 residues. V lost 2 bases, J lost 1 base, and 14 bases lay in between. Here the CDR3 reads CASSYADGTLNYGYTF. As DNA, the CDR3 is TGTGCCAGCAGTTACGCAGACGGGACCCTTAACTATGGCTACACCTTC.

This clone was seen a handful of times. This chain joins TRBV19 and TRBJ2-3, with D possibly TRBD2 on 5 matching bases. V was trimmed by 6 bases and J by 12 bases, leaving 16 bases between them. CDR3 size: 12 residues. Germline V lookup: CDR1 LNHDA, CDR2 SQIVND (reference sequence). CDR3 sequence (DNA): TGTGCCAGTAGCCCGGGCGGGCCCCGTCAGTATTTT. This translates into CASSPGGPRQYF.

V and J are TRBV7-7 and TRBJ2-5, with D possibly being TRBD1 (5 bases). This CDR3 comprises 15 residues. Between the trimmed V and J ends, which lost 1 base and 0 bases, there was a span of 9 bases. Germline CDR1 and CDR2: SSHAT and FNYEAQ (reference sequence). CDR3 nucleotides: TGTGCCAGCAGCTTAGGTGCGACAGACCAAGAGACCCAGTACTTC. It is translated as CASSLGATDQETQYF.

The gene calls are TRBV28 and TRBJ1-2; 7 bases map to TRBD1. Trimming at V came to 6 bases and at J to 2 bases, leaving 9 bases not matched to a gene. The CDR3 is made up of 15 amino acids. In germline, CDR1 is MDHEN, CDR2 SYDVKM. CDR3 loop: CASSSLTGNNYGYTF. The CDR3 DNA sequence: TGTGCCAGCAGCTCACTGACAGGGAACAACTATGGCTACACCTTC.

This clone was seen just once. The rearrangement joins TRBV19 to TRBJ2-4; D gene uncertain. Germline assignment: CDR1 LNHDA and CDR2 SQIVND (reference sequence). Trimming left V 1 base short and J 5 bases short, with 12 bases between. CDR3 length equals 15 residues. The CDR3 DNA reads TGTGCCAGTAGTATAGTAACTGGCAGCCAAAACATTCAGTACTTC. Its protein is CASSIVTGSQNIQYF.

This chain connects TRBV19 to TRBJ1-2, with unresolved D. CDR1 LNHDA and CDR2 SQIVND come from the germline V gene (reference sequence). The V end lost 6 bases, the J end lost 7 bases, and 12 bases lay between the germline ends. The length of the CDR3 is 12 residues. Here the CDR3 reads CASRTPPSGYTF. The CDR3, as DNA: TGTGCCAGTAGAACTCCCCCAAGTGGCTACACCTTC.

The CDR3 loop is CASSFGLYNEQFF. In nucleotides, the CDR3 is TGTGCCAGCAGCTTTGGCCTATACAATGAGCAGTTCTTC. The chain joins TRBV7-7 to TRBJ2-1; D gene ambiguous. The CDR3 is 13 residues long. V lost 3 bases and J 4 bases, leaving 7 bases between the germline ends. CDR1 and CDR2 from the germline V gene are SSHAT and FNYEAQ (reference sequence).

The chain couples TRBV6-1 to TRBJ2-3, with 10 bases matching TRBD2. The trim removed 2 bases at V and 7 bases at J, leaving 3 bases unmatched. Germline V lookup: CDR1 MNHNS, CDR2 SASEGT. The CDR3 spans 14 residues. The CDR3 is CASSERTSGNTQYF. The DNA for the CDR3 is TGTGCCAGCAGTGAAAGGACTAGCGGAAATACGCAGTATTTT.

The V and J genes are TRBV5-6 and TRBJ1-1; D gene ambiguous. The CDR3 has 13 residues. Germline loops: CDR1 SGHDT, CDR2 YYEEEE. V lost 1 base, J lost 3 bases, and 7 bases lay in between. The CDR3 DNA reads as TGTGCCAGCAGCTTGACGGAGGACACTGAAGCTTTCTTT. It codes for CASSLTEDTEAFF.

The J gene is TRBJ2-1, the V gene TRBV18, with TRBD1 matching over 10 bases. The J segment lost 4 bases and the V segment lost 1 base, leaving 1 base of the junction unmatched. The CDR3 totals 15 residues. Germline CDR1 is KGHSH and CDR2 is LQKENI. The CDR3 DNA follows: TGTGCCAGCTCACCACGGGGACAGGGGTACAATGAGCAGTTCTTC. Translation gives CASSPRGQGYNEQFF.

V usage is TRBV7-8 and J usage is TRBJ2-7; D might be TRBD1 (7 bases). The CDR3 sequence is 13 residues long. V was pared by 3 bases and J by 4 bases, with 10 bases between. In germline, CDR1 is SGHVS, CDR2 FQNEAQ. The CDR3 reads CASSFSGGYEQYF. Written as DNA, the CDR3 is TGTGCCAGCAGCTTTTCAGGGGGGTACGAGCAGTACTTC.

This chain joins TRBV7-2 and TRBJ1-1; no clear D. The CDR3 is 15 residues long. Germline V lookup: CDR1 SGHTA, CDR2 FQGNSA. V was shortened by 1 base and J by 1 base, with 10 bases between the two germline ends. CDR3 protein: CASSLVGRRNTEAFF. DNA of the CDR3: TGTGCCAGCAGCTTAGTCGGCCGGAGGAACACTGAAGCTTTCTTT.

This clone was seen more than once but under ten times. The chain links TRBV7-9 to TRBJ2-1, with 8 bases matching TRBD1. V lost 4 bases and J lost 5; bases outside the gene matches: 13. Per germline, CDR1 SEHNR and CDR2 FQNEAQ (reference sequence). The CDR3 consists of 17 residues. The CDR3 bases are TGTGCCAGCAGCTCGAAGGACAGGGTCAGTCTAGACAATGAGCAGTTCTTC. Its protein product is CASSSKDRVSLDNEQFF.

The chain joins TRBV5-4 to TRBJ2-7, with D possibly TRBD2 on 5 matching bases. The germline gives CDR1 SGHNT, CDR2 YYREEE (reference sequence). V gave up 3 bases and J gave up 2 bases, with 9 bases separating them. This CDR3 comprises 13 residues. The DNA for the CDR3 is TGTGCCAGCAGCTCGGACTTACCCTACGAGCAGTACTTC. Translated: CASSSDLPYEQYF.

The chain has TRBV19 and TRBJ2-6; 7 bases line up with TRBD1. Germline V gene sequence: CDR1 LNHDA, CDR2 SQIVND (reference sequence). This CDR3 has 18 amino acids. Trimming removed 1 base from V and 1 base from J; junction bases left unmatched: 7. In nucleotides, the CDR3 is TGTGCCAGTAGTATAGTGGGACAGAACCCTTCTGGGGCCAACGTCCTGACTTTC. Amino acids: CASSIVGQNPSGANVLTF. The full variable domain, in which reference TRBV19 and TRBJ2-6 provide the parts outside the CDR3, is DGGITQSPKYLFRKEGQNVTLSCEQNLNHDAMYWYRQDPGQGLRLIYYSQIVNDFQKGDIAEGYSVSREKKESFPLTVTSAQKNPTAFYLCASSIVGQNPSGANVLTFGAGSRLTVL.